A single sample gave rise to the 7 T cell receptor beta chains below, sequenced in a study of long-term antiretroviral therapy in people with HIV. The libraries were made with immunoSEQ v3.0 at survey level. The method was immunoSEQ multiplex PCR; TCRdb's version includes in-frame clones alone and lacks a portion of them. Among about 28,000 clones listed, 93% were seen once. Specimen: unsorted PBMCs, collected 6.2 years after starting antiretroviral therapy. These receptor sequences come from a man aged 35 to 55 with HIV.

CDR3 loop: CASSLLGQGIDDTQYF. DNA of the CDR3: TGTGCCAGCAGCTTACTCGGACAGGGTATTGACGATACGCAGTATTTT. This chain joins TRBV7-3 and TRBJ2-3, with 8 nucleotides matching TRBD1. The CDR3 extends over 16 amino acids. Trimming took 2 bases from V and 6 from J; bases not matched to a gene: 10. CDR1 and CDR2 (germline): SGHTA, FQGTGA.

This clone was picked up one time. The rearrangement uses TRBV6-6 and TRBJ1-2, with 8 bases matching TRBD1. The germline gives CDR1 MNHNY, CDR2 SVGAGI (reference sequence). V shed 5 bases and J 7 bases; nucleotides not matched to a gene: 9. The CDR3 is made up of 14 amino acids. The CDR3 DNA is TGTGCCAGCAGTACCATTCAGGGGGCGGGTGGCTACACCTTC. Translating gives CASSTIQGAGGYTF.

This chain connects TRBV18 to TRBJ2-5; D is perhaps TRBD1 or TRBD2 (5 bases each). Germline-derived CDR1 and CDR2 are KGHSH and LQKENI. The V end was cut by 4 bases, the J end by 5 bases, with 11 bases between. This CDR3 spans 13 amino acids. This CDR3 reads CASSLGPGETQYF. CDR3 in DNA: TGTGCCAGCTCACTGGGGCCGGGGGAGACCCAGTACTTC.

The genes are TRBV7-3 and TRBJ2-3; no clear D. The CDR3 is 14 amino acids. Per germline, CDR1 SGHTA and CDR2 FQGTGA. The germline V and J ends were trimmed by 1 base and 5 bases, with 10 bases remaining between them. Here the CDR3 reads CASSLRGPLDTQYF. CDR3 DNA: TGTGCCAGCAGCTTAAGGGGTCCCCTAGATACGCAGTATTTT.

The rearrangement links TRBV2 to TRBJ2-5; D perhaps matches TRBD1 (6 bases). The germline CDR1 and CDR2 sequences are SNHLY and FYNNEI. The CDR3 is 16 amino acids. V shed 2 bases and J shed 1 base, with 14 bases lying between them. In DNA form, the CDR3 reads TGTGCCAGCAGTGAAATAACAGGGTCCCTCCAAGAGACCCAGTACTTC. It specifies CASSEITGSLQETQYF.

The rearrangement uses TRBV5-1 and TRBJ2-2; 11 nucleotides align to TRBD1. This CDR3 comprises 16 residues. Germline lookup yields CDR1 SGHRS and CDR2 YFSETQ. Trimming at V came to 6 bases and at J to 4 bases, leaving 8 bases not matched to a gene. As DNA, the CDR3 is TGCGCCAGCACCCTAACCGGGACAGGGGGCACCGGGGAGCTGTTTTTT. Residues: CASTLTGTGGTGELFF.

The chain employs TRBV7-8 and TRBJ1-4, with D possibly TRBD1 on 5 matching bases. V lost 6 bases to trimming and J lost 7 bases, with 18 bases between them. Germline V gives CDR1 SGHVS, CDR2 FQNEAQ. This CDR3 is built from 15 residues. The CDR3 region is CASSPRWGVGEKLFF. The CDR3 region has the DNA TGTGCCAGCAGTCCAAGGTGGGGGGTGGGTGAAAAACTGTTTTTT.